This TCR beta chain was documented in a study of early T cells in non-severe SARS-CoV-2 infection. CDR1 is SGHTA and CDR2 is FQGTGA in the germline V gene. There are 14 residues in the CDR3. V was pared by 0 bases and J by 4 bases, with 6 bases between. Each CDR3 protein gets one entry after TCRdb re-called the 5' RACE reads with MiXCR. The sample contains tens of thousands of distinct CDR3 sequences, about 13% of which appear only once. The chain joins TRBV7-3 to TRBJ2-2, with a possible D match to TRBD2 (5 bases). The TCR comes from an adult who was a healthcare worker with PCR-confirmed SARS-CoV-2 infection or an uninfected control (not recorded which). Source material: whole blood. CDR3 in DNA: TGTGCCAGCAGCTTAACGAGGGTCACCGGGGAGCTGTTTTTT. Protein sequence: CASSLTRVTGELFF.